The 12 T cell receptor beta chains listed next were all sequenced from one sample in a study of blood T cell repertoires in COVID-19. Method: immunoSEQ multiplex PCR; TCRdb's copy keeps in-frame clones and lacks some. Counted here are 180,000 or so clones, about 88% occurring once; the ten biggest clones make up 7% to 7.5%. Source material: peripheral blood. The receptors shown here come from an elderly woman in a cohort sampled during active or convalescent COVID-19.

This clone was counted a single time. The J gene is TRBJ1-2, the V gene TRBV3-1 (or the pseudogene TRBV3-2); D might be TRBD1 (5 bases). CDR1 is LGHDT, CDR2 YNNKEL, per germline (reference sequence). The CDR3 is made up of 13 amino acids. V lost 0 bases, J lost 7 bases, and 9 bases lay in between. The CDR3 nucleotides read TGTGCCAGCAGCCAAGATTGGGGGGGTGGCTACACCTTC. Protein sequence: CASSQDWGGGYTF.

The CDR3 DNA sequence: TGTGCCAGCAGCGTTCAGGCCGATTCTAACTATGGCTACACCTTC. Its protein is CASSVQADSNYGYTF. The J gene is TRBJ1-2, the V gene TRBV9; D call uncertain. The CDR3 sequence is 15 residues long. V gave up 2 bases and J gave up 0 bases, with 11 bases separating them. CDR1 is SGDLS, CDR2 YYNGEE, per germline.

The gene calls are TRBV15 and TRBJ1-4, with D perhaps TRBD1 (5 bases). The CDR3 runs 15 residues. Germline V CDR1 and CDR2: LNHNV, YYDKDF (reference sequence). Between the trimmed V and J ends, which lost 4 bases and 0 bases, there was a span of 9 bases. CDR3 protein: CATSKGSTTNEKLFF. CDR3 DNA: TGTGCCACCAGCAAGGGGTCAACAACTAATGAAAAACTGTTTTTT. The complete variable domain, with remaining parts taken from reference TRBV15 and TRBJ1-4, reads DAMVIQNPRYQVTQFGKPVTLSCSQTLNHNVMYWYQQKSSQAPKLLFHYYDKDFNNEADTPDNFQSRRPNTSFCFLDIRSPGLGDTAMYLCATSKGSTTNEKLFFGSGTQLSVL.

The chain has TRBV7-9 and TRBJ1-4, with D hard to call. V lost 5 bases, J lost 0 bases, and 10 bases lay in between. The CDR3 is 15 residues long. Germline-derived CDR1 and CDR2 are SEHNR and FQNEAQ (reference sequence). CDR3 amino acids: CASSNERATNEKLFF. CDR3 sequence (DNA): TGTGCCAGCAGCAACGAGCGAGCAACTAATGAAAAACTGTTTTTT.

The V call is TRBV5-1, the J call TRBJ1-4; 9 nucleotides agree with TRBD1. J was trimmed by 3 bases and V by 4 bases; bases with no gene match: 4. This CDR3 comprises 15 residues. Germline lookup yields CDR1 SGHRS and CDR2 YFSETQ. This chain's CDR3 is CASSPRQGANEKLFF. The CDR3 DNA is TGCGCCAGCAGCCCAAGACAGGGGGCTAATGAAAAACTGTTTTTT.

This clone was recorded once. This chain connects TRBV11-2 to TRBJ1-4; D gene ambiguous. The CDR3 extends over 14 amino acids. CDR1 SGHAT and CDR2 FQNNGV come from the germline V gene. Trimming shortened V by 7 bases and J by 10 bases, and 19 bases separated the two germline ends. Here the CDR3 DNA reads TGTGCCAGCACACCGATTAGGGCGGAGGCAAAACTGTTTTTT. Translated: CASTPIRAEAKLFF.

The CDR3 sequence: CAISEDRTGETEAFF. The CDR3 region has the DNA TGTGCCATCAGCGAGGATCGGACAGGGGAAACTGAAGCTTTCTTT. The V call is TRBV10-3, the J call TRBJ1-1, with 9 bases that match TRBD1. Germline V CDR1 and CDR2: ENHRY, SYGVKD. CDR3 length: 15 amino acids. After removal of 6 bases from V and 5 bases from J, the junction contained 10 bases not matched to a gene.

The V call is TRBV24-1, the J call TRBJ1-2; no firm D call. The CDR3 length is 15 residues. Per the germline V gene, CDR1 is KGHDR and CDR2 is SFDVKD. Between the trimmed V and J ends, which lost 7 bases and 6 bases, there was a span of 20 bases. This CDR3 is CATSRTEGDENGYTF. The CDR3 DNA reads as TGTGCCACCAGCAGGACGGAGGGAGATGAGAATGGCTACACCTTC.

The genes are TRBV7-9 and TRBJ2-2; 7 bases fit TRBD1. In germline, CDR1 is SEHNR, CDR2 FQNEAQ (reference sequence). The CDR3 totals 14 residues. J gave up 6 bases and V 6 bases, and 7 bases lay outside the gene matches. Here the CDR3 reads CASRHRGEAGELFF. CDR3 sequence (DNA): TGTGCCAGCAGACACAGGGGTGAGGCCGGGGAGCTGTTTTTT. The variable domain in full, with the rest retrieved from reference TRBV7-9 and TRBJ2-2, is DTGVSQNPRHKITKRGQNVTFRCDPISEHNRLYWYRQTLGQGPEFLTYFQNEAQLEKSRLLSDRFSAERPKGSFSTLEIQRTEQGDSAMYLCASRHRGEAGELFFGEGSRLTVL.

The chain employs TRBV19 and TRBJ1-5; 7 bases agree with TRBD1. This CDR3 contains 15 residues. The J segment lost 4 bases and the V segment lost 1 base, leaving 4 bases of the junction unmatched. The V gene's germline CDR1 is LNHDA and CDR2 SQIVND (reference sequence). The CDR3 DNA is TGTGCCAGTAGTATAGTGCAGGGGGGAAATCAGCCCCAGCATTTT. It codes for CASSIVQGGNQPQHF.

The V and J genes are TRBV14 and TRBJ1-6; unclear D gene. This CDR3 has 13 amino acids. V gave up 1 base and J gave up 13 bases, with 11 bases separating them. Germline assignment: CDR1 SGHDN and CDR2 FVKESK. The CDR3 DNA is TGTGCCAGCAGCCAAGGCCGGGATCTCCCCCTCCACTTT. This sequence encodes CASSQGRDLPLHF.

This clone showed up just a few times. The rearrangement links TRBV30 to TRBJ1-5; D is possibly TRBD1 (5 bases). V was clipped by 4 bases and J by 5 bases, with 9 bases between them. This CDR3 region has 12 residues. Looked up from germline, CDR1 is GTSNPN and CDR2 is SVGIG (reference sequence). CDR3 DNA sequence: TGTGCCTGGAAAGGGGATGATCAGCCCCAGCATTTT. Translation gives CAWKGDDQPQHF.